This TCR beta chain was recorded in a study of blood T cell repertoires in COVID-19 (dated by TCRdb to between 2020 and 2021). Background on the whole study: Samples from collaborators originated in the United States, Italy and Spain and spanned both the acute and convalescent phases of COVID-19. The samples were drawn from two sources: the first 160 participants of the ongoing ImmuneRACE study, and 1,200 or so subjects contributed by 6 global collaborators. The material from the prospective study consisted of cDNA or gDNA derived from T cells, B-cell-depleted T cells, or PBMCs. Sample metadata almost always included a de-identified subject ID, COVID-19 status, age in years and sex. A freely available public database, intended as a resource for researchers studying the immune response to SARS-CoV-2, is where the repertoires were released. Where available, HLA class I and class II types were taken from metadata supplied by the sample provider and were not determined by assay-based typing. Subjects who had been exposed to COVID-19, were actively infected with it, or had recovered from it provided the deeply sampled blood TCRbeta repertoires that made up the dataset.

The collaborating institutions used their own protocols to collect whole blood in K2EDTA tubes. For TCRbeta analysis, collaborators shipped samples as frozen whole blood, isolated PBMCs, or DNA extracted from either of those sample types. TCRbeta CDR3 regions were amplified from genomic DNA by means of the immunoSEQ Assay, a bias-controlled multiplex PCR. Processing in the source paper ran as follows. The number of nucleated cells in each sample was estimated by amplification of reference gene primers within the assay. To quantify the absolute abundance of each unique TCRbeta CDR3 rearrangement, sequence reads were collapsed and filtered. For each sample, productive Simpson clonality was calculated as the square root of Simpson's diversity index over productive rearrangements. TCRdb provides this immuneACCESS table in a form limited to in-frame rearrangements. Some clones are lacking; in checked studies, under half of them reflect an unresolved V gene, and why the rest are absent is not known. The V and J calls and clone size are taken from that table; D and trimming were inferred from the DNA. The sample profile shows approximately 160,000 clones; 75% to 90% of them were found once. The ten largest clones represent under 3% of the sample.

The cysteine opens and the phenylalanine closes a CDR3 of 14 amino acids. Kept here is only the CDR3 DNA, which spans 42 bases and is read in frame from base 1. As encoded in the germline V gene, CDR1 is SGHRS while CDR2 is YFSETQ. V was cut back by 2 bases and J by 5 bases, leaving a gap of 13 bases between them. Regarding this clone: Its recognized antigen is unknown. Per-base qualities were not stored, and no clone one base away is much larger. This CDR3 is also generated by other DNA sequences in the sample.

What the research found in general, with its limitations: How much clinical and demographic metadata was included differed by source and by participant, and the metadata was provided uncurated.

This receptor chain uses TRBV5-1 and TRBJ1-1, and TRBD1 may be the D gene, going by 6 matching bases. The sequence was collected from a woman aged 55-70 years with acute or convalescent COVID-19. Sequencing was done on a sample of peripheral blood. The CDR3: CASSLQGGNTEAFF. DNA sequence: TGCGCCAGCAGCTTACAGGGTGGGAATACTGAAGCTTTCTTT.